The TCR beta chain described here comes from a study of tumor-infiltrating lymphocytes in primary liver carcinoma. Germline DNA was also extracted, with blood RNA taken from unsorted whole blood. Infection with HBV was chronic in patients; they were treatment-naive. With a constant-region primer, TCR beta cDNA was made from 450 to 650 ng of total RNA. Modified slightly, ARM-PCR produced TCR beta libraries over three nested multiplex PCR rounds. In the first two PCR rounds, TRBV1-TRBV30 forward primers were paired with a C-beta reverse primer, and each round lasted approximately 10 cycles. From the multiplex PCR reads, TCRdb called clonotypes with MiXCR, one entry per CDR3 protein. This table holds 330,000 or so distinct CDR3 sequences, 65% found once. Germline CDR1 is SGHAT and CDR2 is FQNNGV. Trimming stripped 5 bases from V and 8 bases from J, with 19 bases between. This CDR3 spans 15 amino acids.

The sequence came from a middle-aged man with primary liver carcinoma and hepatitis B virus infection. The sequenced material came from peripheral blood. V usage is TRBV11-2 and J usage is TRBJ2-1; tentatively, D is TRBD1 or TRBD2 (5 bases each). The CDR3 bases are TGTGCCAGCAGCGTAAAGGCTCTGGGACGCTATGAGCAGTTCTTC. Translating gives CASSVKALGRYEQFF.